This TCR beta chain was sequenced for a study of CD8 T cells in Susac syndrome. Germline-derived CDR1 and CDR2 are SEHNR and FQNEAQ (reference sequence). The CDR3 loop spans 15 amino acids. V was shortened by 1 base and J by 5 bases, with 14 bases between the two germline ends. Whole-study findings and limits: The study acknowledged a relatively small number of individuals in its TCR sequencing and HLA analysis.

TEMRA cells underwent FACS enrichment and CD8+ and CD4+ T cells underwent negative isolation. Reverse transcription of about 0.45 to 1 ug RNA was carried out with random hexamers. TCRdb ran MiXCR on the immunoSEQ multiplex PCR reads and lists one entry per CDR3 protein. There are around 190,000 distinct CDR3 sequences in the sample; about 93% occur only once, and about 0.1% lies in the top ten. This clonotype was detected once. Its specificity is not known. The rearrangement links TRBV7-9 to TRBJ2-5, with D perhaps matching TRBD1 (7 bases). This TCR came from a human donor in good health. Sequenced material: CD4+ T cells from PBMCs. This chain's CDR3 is CASSLVPGGRETQYF. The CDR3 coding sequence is TGTGCCAGCAGCTTAGTACCAGGGGGGCGCGAGACCCAGTACTTC.